Sequencing of this T cell receptor beta chain was carried out in a study of monozygotic twins with inflammatory bowel disease. For this clonotype: What it binds is not known.

TCRdb processed the 5' RACE reads again and assigns one entry to each CDR3 protein, with no DNA. The repertoire table contains around 450,000 distinct CDR3 sequences. Overall study findings and caveats: Among IBD patients, TCRbeta diversity (inverse Simpson) was lower than in healthy co-twins. Concordant and discordant twins showed no difference in repertoire similarity, possibly from limited power.

CDR1 and CDR2 from the germline V gene are MNHEY and SVGAGI. This CDR3 spans 13 amino acids. The V gene is TRBV6-5, the J gene TRBJ1-1. The specimen was blood. The origin of this receptor is a human donor with ulcerative colitis or Crohn's disease, or a healthy co-twin of an affected twin (not recorded which). This CDR3 reads CASSYDGYTEAFF.